A selection of T cell receptor beta chains follows, all from one sample in a study of T cells in severe cutaneous drug reactions. After re-calling the multiplex PCR reads, TCRdb lists one entry per CDR3 protein, DNA absent. The sample data list some 9,900 distinct CDR3 sequences. What was sequenced was cells from a skin blister. The receptors come from a human donor with Stevens-Johnson syndrome, a severe cutaneous drug reaction. CDR3s include the opening cysteine and the closing phenylalanine or tryptophan. Only some rows state a clone size, as once, few, many or a class for expanded clones.

v_call	clone_size	j_call	cdr3_aa
TRBV29-1	-	TRBJ2-6	CSVEGVGANVLTF
TRBV20-1	-	TRBJ1-5	CSARKDSNQPQHF
TRBV20-1	-	TRBJ2-1	CSASAPMTLAGHFIEQFF
TRBV29-1	-	TRBJ2-1	CSVVSQREYNEQFF
TRBV6-5	-	TRBJ2-3	CASSYLLAGGTDTQYF
TRBV29-1	-	TRBJ2-5	CSVEVGLAAIETQYF
TRBV29-1	-	TRBJ2-7	CSVEMGESYEQYF
TRBV20-1	-	TRBJ1-1	CSAYNRARGNTEAFF
TRBV12-3/TRBV12-4	-	TRBJ2-7	CASNRDRGPNEQYF
TRBV20-1	medium-sized	TRBJ2-1	CSARVDLSYNEQFF
TRBV29-1	-	TRBJ1-1	CSVIQTGTTEAFF
TRBV7-2	-	TRBJ2-7	CASSFPSTGTSGRAYEQYF
TRBV20-1	-	TRBJ2-2	CSARGELAGVIGELFF
TRBV29-1	-	TRBJ1-1	CSVGFFWDTEAFF
TRBV20-1	-	TRBJ1-5	CSASGGGAPQHF
TRBV29-1	-	TRBJ2-1	CSAEGGEGRYNEQFF
TRBV20-1	-	TRBJ2-3	CSAPDRLAGSTDTQYF
TRBV20-1	-	TRBJ2-1	CSATSGMEQFF
TRBV20-1	-	TRBJ2-7	CSARDGAGALSQYF
TRBV20-1	-	TRBJ2-7	CSVLRTGESSYEQYF
TRBV20-1	-	TRBJ2-1	CSARGQDYNEQFF
TRBV29-1	-	TRBJ1-1	CSVEGQGATEAFF
TRBV29-1	-	TRBJ1-4	CSVKRGTRGNEKLFF
TRBV20-1	-	TRBJ1-2	CSAIAVGRQNYGYTF
TRBV20-1	-	TRBJ2-5	CSASIGRQNSFQETQYF
TRBV20-1	-	TRBJ2-7	CSARSPSESSYEQYF
TRBV20-1	-	TRBJ2-7	CSARGGAQYEQYF
TRBV20-1	medium-sized	TRBJ2-1	CSASRESSYNEQFF
TRBV20-1	medium-sized	TRBJ1-2	CSARDGTENYGYTF